This record looks at one T cell receptor (beta chain) sequence and its context. What it recognizes is unknown. This entry belongs to a study of TIL therapy for anti-PD-1-resistant metastatic lung cancer. Points from the study as a whole: Many TIL product clones were absent from baseline tumor, suggesting clonal contraction. TIL cultures after expansion showed higher clonality and lower diversity than baseline tumor (median approximately 6% vs 31%).

The time point was: pre-treatment sample, taken before nivolumab and TIL therapy. Pleural nodules or supraclavicular lymph nodes made up most of the excised metastases sampled. Patients then received nivolumab; progressors got lymphodepletion, TIL and IL-2. Adults with stage 4 NSCLC were enrolled in a phase I trial. V was pared by 4 bases and J by 3 bases, with 13 bases between. The CDR3 length is 15 residues. Germline-derived CDR1 and CDR2 are SGHRS and YFSETQ. The libraries were made with immunoSEQ v3. TCRdb's copy holds only in-frame clones and misses some; the assay was immunoSEQ multiplex PCR. The sample holds about 50,000 clones, just over 70% seen once.

This receptor was taken from a person between 25 and 79 years old with non-small cell lung cancer. The material sequenced was tumor tissue, taken at baseline. The rearrangement joins TRBV5-1 to TRBJ2-2; weak D call: TRBD2 (6 bases). As DNA, the CDR3 is TGCGCCAGCAGCCCGGGGGACTCGGACACCGGGGAGCTGTTTTTT. Its translation: CASSPGDSDTGELFF.